The T cell receptor beta chain described here comes from a study of T cell clonality in common variable immunodeficiency (dated by TCRdb to about 2015). Results the study describes overall, beyond this receptor: Healthy controls shared more TCRbeta clones with each other than CVID subjects shared among themselves (p < 0.0001). It was noted by the authors that sequencing of the repertoires of T cell subpopulations would be needed to clarify the cause of the increased clonality in CVID. Differences among patients in the CVID cohort limited the correlations between repertoire features and clinical complications. Reportedly, TCRbeta sequences from CVID had fewer deletions and N-nucleotide insertions, and highly modified clones with 13 or more V deletions were absent from CVID. Compared with healthy controls, CVID subjects showed increased TCRbeta clonality (t-test p = 0.018), a feature most characteristic of about a third of subjects. Despite equal DNA input, controls averaged around 80,000 unique sequences per sample versus around 32,000 in CVID samples.

For sequencing, equivalent amounts of genomic DNA were input from CVID and control samples. For every sample, a 60 bp segment covering the rearranged TCRbeta CDR3 region was amplified and then sequenced. The immunoSEQ assay, a bias-corrected multiplex PCR combined with high-throughput sequencing, was used for TCRbeta amplification. Turning to the authors' computational methods: Each unique nucleotide sequence was treated as a clone and annotated with V, D and J genes, copy number and frequency. Sequences were labeled productive if in frame, and non-productive if out of frame or containing stop codons. As previously described, clonality was calculated on the basis of Shannon's entropy. The predicted amino acid sequences of productive clones were used to derive mean CDR3 Kyte-Doolittle hydropathy. Using the R hclust function, scaled V gene usage was clustered hierarchically with Manhattan distance and complete linkage. Clone sharing by CDR3 amino acid sequence was assessed by resampling 12 repertoires per group over 100 rounds. The repertoires were searched for about 70 published EBV-specific and 245 published CMV-specific TCRbeta sequences. After a couple of CVID samples that produced fewer than 10,000 sequences were dropped from the analysis, some 43 CVID repertoires remained. TCRdb took this table from immuneACCESS and kept in-frame rearrangements with V and J called. Such tables lack part of the clones; where checked against another copy, unresolved V genes explain under half of the gap, and the rest is unexplained. For V, J and clone size, that table is used; D and trimming come from the DNA. In this sample, about 42,000 clones appear, none counted once only. Clones ranked in the top ten supply about 1.3% of the sample.

This clone showed up many times. No antigen is known for it. The DNA ends 3 residues before the CDR3 does, and the rest of the CDR3 is filled in from the germline J gene. The CDR3 spans 16 residues, from the cysteine through the phenylalanine. The DNA has 39 bases, all within the CDR3, and is read from base 1. Compared with germline, V lacks 8 bases and J lacks 5 bases; bases without a gene match: 9. CDR1 LNHDA and CDR2 SQIVND were looked up in the germline V gene (reference sequence). Predominantly Caucasian heritage was noted among both the CVID patients and the healthy controls. From each donor, roughly 5 to 8.5 ml of heparinized peripheral whole blood was collected. Genomic DNA from adults with common variable immune deficiency (CVID) and from healthy adult controls was used to sequence TCRbeta CDR3 repertoires. The control group was made up of some 22 healthy adult volunteers (about 10 male and approximately twelve female) whose ages ranged from about 20 to 70 years, with a mean age of approximately 34. Diluted blood was density-centrifuged over Hypaque 1077 or Ficoll-Paque to isolate peripheral blood mononuclear cells. Genomic DNA was obtained from unsorted mononuclear cells through either Qiagen column purification or a centrifugation-based method.

The sequencing input was peripheral blood mononuclear cells. The chain links TRBV19 with TRBJ2-2, and TRBD2 matches 12 of the central bases. The sequence was obtained from a person aged 18-69 years in good health. The CDR3 DNA, read in part, is TGTGCCAGTTCCTCGACTAGCGGGAGTGCGACCGGGGAG. Its protein reads: CASSSTSGSATGE. The entire CDR3 is CASSSTSGSATGELFF.